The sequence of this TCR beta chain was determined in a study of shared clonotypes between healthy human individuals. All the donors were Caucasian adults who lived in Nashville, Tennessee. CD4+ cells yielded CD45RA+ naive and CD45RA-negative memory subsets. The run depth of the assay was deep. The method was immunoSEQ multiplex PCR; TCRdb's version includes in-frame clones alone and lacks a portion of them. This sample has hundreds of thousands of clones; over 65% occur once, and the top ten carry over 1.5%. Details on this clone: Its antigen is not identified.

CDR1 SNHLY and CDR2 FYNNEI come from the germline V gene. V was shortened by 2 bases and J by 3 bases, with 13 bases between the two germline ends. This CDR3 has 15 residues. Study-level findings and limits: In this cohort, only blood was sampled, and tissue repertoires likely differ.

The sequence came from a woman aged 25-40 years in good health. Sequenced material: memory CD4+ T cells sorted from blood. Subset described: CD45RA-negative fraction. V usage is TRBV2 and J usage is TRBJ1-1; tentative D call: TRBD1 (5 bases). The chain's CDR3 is CASSEQGALHTEAFF. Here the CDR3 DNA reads TGTGCCAGCAGTGAACAGGGAGCACTACACACTGAAGCTTTCTTT.